The 16 T cell receptor beta chains given below trace back to one sample, sequenced in a study of T cells after yellow fever vaccination. TCRdb recomputed calls from the 5' RACE reads with MiXCR, one row per CDR3 protein. The sample includes approximately 180,000 distinct CDR3 sequences, approximately 6.2% seen only once; the top ten take under 3%. The specimen comprised CD4+ T cells sorted from PBMCs, sampled on the day of the first yellow fever vaccination. Every receptor here comes from a man between 18 and 35 years old who received the YFV17D yellow fever vaccine.

The sample holds a few counts of this clonotype. The rearrangement uses TRBV11-1 and TRBJ2-3, with 8 bases that match TRBD2. V trimming: 5 bases; J trimming: 8 bases; junction bases outside the gene matches: 24. Looked up from germline, CDR1 is SGHAT and CDR2 is FQDESV (reference sequence). This CDR3 is 19 amino acids long. The CDR3 loop is CASSQYRGLPGLGLGTQYF. CDR3 nucleotide sequence: TGTGCCAGCAGCCAATACCGTGGCCTCCCGGGACTAGGTCTGGGTACGCAGTATTTT.

This clonotype was detected ten times or more. The rearrangement links TRBV15 to TRBJ2-4, with TRBD2 identical over 9 bases. CDR3 length: 16 residues. With V trimmed by 1 base and J by 1 base, 2 bases remained unmatched. Germline V gene lookup returns CDR1 LNHNV and CDR2 YYDKDF (reference sequence). The CDR3 nucleotides are TGTGCCACCAGCAGAGTTACTAGCGGGGCCAAAAACATTCAGTACTTC. Its translation is CATSRVTSGAKNIQYF.

This clonotype was observed a handful of times. The chain joins TRBV20-1 to TRBJ2-2, with 10 bases that match TRBD2. J was trimmed by 7 bases and V by 2 bases; bases with no gene match: 7. The CDR3 runs 15 residues. CDR1 and CDR2 (germline): DFQATT, SNEGSKA (reference sequence). The CDR3 nucleotides are TGCAGTGCTAGAAACAGCGGGGGGGCCCGCGGGGAGCTGTTTTTT. Amino acid sequence: CSARNSGGARGELFF.

There are many counts of this clonotype. The chain employs TRBV5-1 and TRBJ2-3; perhaps TRBD2 as D (6 bases). Trimming removed 4 bases at V and 2 bases at J, with 11 bases between. This CDR3 contains 14 residues. Germline assignment: CDR1 SGHRS and CDR2 YFSETQ. CDR3 DNA sequence: TGCGCCAGCAGCGGAGGGACTTCCACAGATACGCAGTATTTT. Residues: CASSGGTSTDTQYF. The full variable domain, in which reference TRBV5-1 and TRBJ2-3 provide the parts outside the CDR3, is KAGVTQTPRYLIKTRGQQVTLSCSPISGHRSVSWYQQTPGQGLQFLFEYFSETQRNKGNFPGRFSGRQFSNSRSEMNVSTLELGDSALYLCASSGGTSTDTQYFGPGTRLTVL.

This clonotype was counted many times. The rearrangement joins TRBV7-9 to TRBJ2-1, with unresolved D. Germline V gene sequence: CDR1 SEHNR, CDR2 FQNEAQ (reference sequence). V lost 2 bases and J lost 7, with 15 bases in between. The length of the CDR3 is 15 residues. CDR3 sequence reads: CASSLYTVWDNEQFF. As DNA, the CDR3 is TGTGCCAGCAGCTTATACACAGTATGGGATAATGAGCAGTTCTTC.

Only a few counts were recorded for this clonotype. The chain has TRBV12-3 or TRBV12-4 and TRBJ2-3; TRBD2 aligns across 7 bases. The CDR3 covers 16 residues. V trimming: 4 bases; J trimming: 2 bases; junction bases outside the gene matches: 9. CDR3 sequence: CASSYDVGGSTDTQYF. The CDR3 region has the DNA TGTGCCAGCAGTTACGATGTGGGGGGGTCCACAGATACGCAGTATTTT.

This clonotype has ten or more counts. The chain joins TRBV6-5 to TRBJ2-3, with 7 bases that match TRBD2. The CDR3 totals 14 residues. CDR1 MNHEY and CDR2 SVGAGI come from the germline V gene. V lost 4 bases, J lost 8 bases, and 9 bases stayed unmatched. The DNA of the CDR3 is TGTGCCAGCAGTTCCTCCACTACTAGCGCTACGCAGTATTTT. Translating it yields CASSSSTTSATQYF.

This clonotype has a handful of counts. V is TRBV7-2 and J is TRBJ2-5; TRBD2 agrees at 9 bases. The V gene's germline CDR1 is SGHTA and CDR2 FQGNSA. The CDR3 sequence is 16 residues long. With 3 bases clipped from V and 1 base from J, the junction kept 6 bases outside the gene matches. CDR3 region: CASSLTGSGGQETQYF. The CDR3 DNA follows: TGTGCCAGCAGCTTGACGGGTAGCGGGGGCCAAGAGACCCAGTACTTC.

This chain uses TRBV5-1 with TRBJ2-7; weak D call: TRBD2 (6 bases). In germline, CDR1 is SGHRS, CDR2 YFSETQ. V shed 4 bases and J shed 3 bases, with 11 bases lying between them. CDR3 length: 13 amino acids. CDR3 region: CASSAGTYYEQYF. CDR3 DNA: TGCGCCAGCAGCGCAGGGACTTACTACGAGCAGTACTTC. The full variable domain, rest sourced from reference TRBV5-1 and TRBJ2-7, is KAGVTQTPRYLIKTRGQQVTLSCSPISGHRSVSWYQQTPGQGLQFLFEYFSETQRNKGNFPGRFSGRQFSNSRSEMNVSTLELGDSALYLCASSAGTYYEQYFGPGTRLTVT.

There are many counts of this clonotype. The chain joins TRBV18 to TRBJ2-1; 8 bases map to TRBD1. Germline CDR1 reads KGHSH; CDR2 reads LQKENI. The CDR3 runs to 16 residues. The V gene end was trimmed by 5 bases and the J gene end by 1 base; junction bases not matched to a gene: 7. In DNA, the CDR3 is TGTGCCAGCTCAGAATATCAGGGGGCATCCTACAATGAGCAGTTCTTC. Its protein product is CASSEYQGASYNEQFF.

This rearrangement joins TRBV20-1 to TRBJ1-1, with 7 bases aligning to TRBD1. CDR1 is DFQATT, CDR2 SNEGSKA, per germline (reference sequence). Losses at the gene ends were 5 bases for V and 1 base for J; bases not matched to a gene: 10. CDR3 length: 15 residues. The DNA of the CDR3 is TGCAGTGCTTTAAAACAGGGGACTGCGAACACTGAAGCTTTCTTT. Encoded protein: CSALKQGTANTEAFF.

The chain joins TRBV6-5 to TRBJ1-6, with D uncertain. The germline gives CDR1 MNHEY, CDR2 SVGAGI. The CDR3 consists of 16 residues. The ends were cut back, 5 bases at V and 6 bases at J, with 17 bases in the middle. CDR3 amino acids: CASSTRGIPINSPLHF. CDR3 bases: TGTGCCAGCAGTACTCGTGGGATTCCGATTAATTCACCCCTCCACTTT.

This clonotype was picked up many times. The chain has TRBV7-2 and TRBJ2-1, with 9 bases that match TRBD2. Germline CDR1 and CDR2: SGHTA and FQGNSA. The CDR3 contains 15 residues. Germline trimming cut 1 base from V and 5 bases from J; bases unmatched to any gene: 3. CDR3 sequence: CASSLGRGGNNEQFF. CDR3 nucleotides: TGTGCCAGCAGCTTAGGGCGGGGGGGCAACAATGAGCAGTTCTTC.

The rearrangement joins TRBV19 to TRBJ1-1; D gene unclear. CDR3 length: 13 residues. The germline V and J ends were trimmed by 3 bases and 0 bases, with 5 bases remaining between them. From germline, CDR1 is LNHDA and CDR2 SQIVND (reference sequence). The CDR3 bases are TGTGCCAGTAGTATTCTCTTGAACACTGAAGCTTTCTTT. Translated: CASSILLNTEAFF.

This clonotype appeared a few times. The chain has TRBV12-3 or TRBV12-4 and TRBJ1-1; possibly TRBD1 for D (6 bases). V was shortened by 7 bases and J by 11 bases, with 23 bases between the two germline ends. This CDR3 spans 14 amino acids. CDR3 sequence: CASTDTGTRFSAFF. The CDR3 DNA is TGTGCCAGCACCGATACCGGGACACGGTTTAGCGCTTTCTTT.

The gene calls are TRBV3-1 and TRBJ2-3, with TRBD2 as a possible D gene (7 bases). The CDR3 has 15 amino acids. V dropped 11 bases and J dropped 4 bases, with 22 bases sitting between them. The V gene's germline CDR1 is LGHDT and CDR2 YNNKEL (reference sequence). As DNA, the CDR3 is TGTGCCTCCTGCCAAGGCGGGGGCCCATCAGATACGCAGTATTTT. It specifies CASCQGGGPSDTQYF.